This paragraph covers one T cell receptor beta chain sequence. The target antigen is unknown. This specimen comes from a study of cytomegalovirus exposure and HLA in healthy donors. The germline CDR1 and CDR2 sequences are SGHTS and YDEGEE. The CDR3 runs to 13 residues. The V gene lost 6 bases and the J gene lost 4 bases, with 13 bases spanning the gap. The PCR ran on 60 Vbeta and 13 Jbeta primers. Sequencing was performed with immunoSEQ multiplex PCR; in TCRdb, only in-frame clones are kept and a portion is missing. The data hold about 110,000 clones, with over 60% observed a single time. General study points: In a later analysis, a missense DCLRE1C variant was linked to TCR beta V- and J-gene trimming. Many donors carried some public TCRs, although rarity characterized most TCR sequences. TCR beta chains numbering more than 150 were designated cytomegalovirus-associated. Specificity of a few CMV-associated chains for CMV antigens was verified in vitro.

The sample was PBMCs. The chain uses TRBV5-8 and TRBJ1-1; perhaps TRBD1 as D (6 bases). The TCR was taken from a woman aged 60 to 75 in good health and CMV-seropositive. The CDR3 DNA reads TGTGCCAGCACCTCGGGACACCTCACTGAAGCTTTCTTT. It codes for CASTSGHLTEAFF.